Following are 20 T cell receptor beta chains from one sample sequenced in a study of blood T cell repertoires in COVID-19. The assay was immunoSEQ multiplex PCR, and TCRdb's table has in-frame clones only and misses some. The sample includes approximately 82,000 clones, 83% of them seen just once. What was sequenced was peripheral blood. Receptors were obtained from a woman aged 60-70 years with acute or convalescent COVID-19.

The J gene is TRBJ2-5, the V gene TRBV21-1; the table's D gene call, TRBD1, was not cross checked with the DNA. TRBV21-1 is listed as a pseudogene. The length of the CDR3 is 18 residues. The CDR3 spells CASRTSLPPGQGQETQYF. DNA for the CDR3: TGTGCCAGCAGAACCTCCCTCCCCCCGGGACAGGGCCAAGAGACCCAGTACTTC.

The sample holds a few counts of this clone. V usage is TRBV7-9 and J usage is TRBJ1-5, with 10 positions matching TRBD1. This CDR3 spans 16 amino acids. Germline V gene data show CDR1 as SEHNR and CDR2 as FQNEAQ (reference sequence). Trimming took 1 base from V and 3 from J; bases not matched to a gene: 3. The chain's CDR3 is CASSLGQGAINQPQHF. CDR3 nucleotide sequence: TGTGCCAGCAGCTTAGGACAGGGGGCGATCAATCAGCCCCAGCATTTT.

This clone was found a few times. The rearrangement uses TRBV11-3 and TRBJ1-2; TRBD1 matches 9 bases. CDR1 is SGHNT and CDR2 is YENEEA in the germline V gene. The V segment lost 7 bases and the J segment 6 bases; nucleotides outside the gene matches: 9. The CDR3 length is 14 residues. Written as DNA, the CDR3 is TGTGCCAGCACCGGACAGGGGAAAAGGGATGGCTACACCTTC. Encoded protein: CASTGQGKRDGYTF. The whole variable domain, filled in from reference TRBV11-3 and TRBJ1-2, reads EAGVVQSPRYKIIEKKQPVAFWCNPISGHNTLYWYLQNLGQGPELLIRYENEEAVDDSQLPKDRFSAERLKGVDSTLKIQPAELGDSAVYLCASTGQGKRDGYTFGSGTRLTVV.

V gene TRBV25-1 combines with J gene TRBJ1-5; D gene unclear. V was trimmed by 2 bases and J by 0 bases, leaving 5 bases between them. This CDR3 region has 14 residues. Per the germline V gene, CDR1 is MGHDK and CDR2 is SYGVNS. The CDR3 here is CASSEPYSNQPQHF. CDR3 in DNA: TGTGCCAGCAGTGAACCTTATAGCAATCAGCCCCAGCATTTT.

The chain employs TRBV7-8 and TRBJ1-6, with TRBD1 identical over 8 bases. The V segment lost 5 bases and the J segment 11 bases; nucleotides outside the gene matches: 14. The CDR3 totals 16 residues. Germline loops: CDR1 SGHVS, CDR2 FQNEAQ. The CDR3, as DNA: TGTGCCAGCAGCCAAACCGGACAGGGCACCTTTCCACCCCTCCACTTT. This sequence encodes CASSQTGQGTFPPLHF.

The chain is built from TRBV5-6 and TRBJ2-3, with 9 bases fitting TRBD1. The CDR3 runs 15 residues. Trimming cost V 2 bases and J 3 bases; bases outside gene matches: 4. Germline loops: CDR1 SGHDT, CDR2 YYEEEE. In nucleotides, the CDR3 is TGTGCCAGCAGCTTATCGGGACAGGGAACAGATACGCAGTATTTT. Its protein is CASSLSGQGTDTQYF.

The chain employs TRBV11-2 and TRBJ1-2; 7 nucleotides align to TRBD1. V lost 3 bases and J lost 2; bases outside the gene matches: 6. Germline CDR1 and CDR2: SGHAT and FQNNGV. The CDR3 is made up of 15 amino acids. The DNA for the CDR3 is TGTGCCAGCAGCTTGGAGACCAGGGGGAACTATGGCTACACCTTC. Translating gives CASSLETRGNYGYTF.

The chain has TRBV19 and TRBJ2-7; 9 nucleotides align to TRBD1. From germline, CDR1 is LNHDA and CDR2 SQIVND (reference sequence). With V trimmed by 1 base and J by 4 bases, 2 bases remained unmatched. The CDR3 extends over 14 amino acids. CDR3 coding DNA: TGTGCCAGTAGTATAGGGACAGGGGCGTACGAGCAGTACTTC. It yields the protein CASSIGTGAYEQYF.

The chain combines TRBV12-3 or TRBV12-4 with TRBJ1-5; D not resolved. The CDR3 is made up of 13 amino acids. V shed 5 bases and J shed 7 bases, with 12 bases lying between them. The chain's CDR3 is CASSPPPGQPQHF. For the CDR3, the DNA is TGTGCCAGCAGTCCTCCCCCTGGCCAGCCCCAGCATTTT.

The chain's CDR3 is CASSARLVRVADTQYF. The CDR3 bases are TGTGCCAGCAGCGCGCGACTAGTGAGAGTGGCAGATACGCAGTATTTT. The chain carries TRBV2 and TRBJ2-3, with D perhaps matching TRBD2 (6 bases). The germline V and J ends were trimmed by 6 bases and 4 bases, with 20 bases remaining between them. CDR3 size: 16 residues. Germline lookup yields CDR1 SNHLY and CDR2 FYNNEI.

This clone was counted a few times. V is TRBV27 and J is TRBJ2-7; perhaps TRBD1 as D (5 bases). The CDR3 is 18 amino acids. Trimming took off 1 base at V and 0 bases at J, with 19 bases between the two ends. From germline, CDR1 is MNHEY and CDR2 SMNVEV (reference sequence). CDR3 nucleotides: TGTGCCAGCAGTTTATTCGCTCTGGGGCAGGCGAACTCCTACGAGCAGTACTTC. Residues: CASSLFALGQANSYEQYF.

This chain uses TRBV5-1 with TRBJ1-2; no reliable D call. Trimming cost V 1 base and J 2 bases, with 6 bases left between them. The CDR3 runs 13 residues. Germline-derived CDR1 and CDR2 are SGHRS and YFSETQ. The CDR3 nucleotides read TGCGCCAGCAGCTTGATACAGAACTATGGCTACACCTTC. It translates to CASSLIQNYGYTF. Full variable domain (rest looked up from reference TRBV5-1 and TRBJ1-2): KAGVTQTPRYLIKTRGQQVTLSCSPISGHRSVSWYQQTPGQGLQFLFEYFSETQRNKGNFPGRFSGRQFSNSRSEMNVSTLELGDSALYLCASSLIQNYGYTFGSGTRLTVV.

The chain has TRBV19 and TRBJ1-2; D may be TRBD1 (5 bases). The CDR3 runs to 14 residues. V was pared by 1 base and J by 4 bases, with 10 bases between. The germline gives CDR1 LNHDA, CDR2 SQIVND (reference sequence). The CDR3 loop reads CASSIGRGGYGYTF. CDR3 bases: TGTGCCAGTAGTATAGGCCGGGGGGGCTATGGCTACACCTTC.

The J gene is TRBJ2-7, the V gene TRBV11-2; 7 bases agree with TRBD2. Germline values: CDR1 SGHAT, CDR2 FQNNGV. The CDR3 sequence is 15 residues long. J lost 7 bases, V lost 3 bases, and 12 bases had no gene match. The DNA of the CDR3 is TGTGCCAGCAGCTTGTCGGGCGGGGCTAGCGGAGAGCAGTACTTC. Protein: CASSLSGGASGEQYF.

The CDR3 loop reads CASSVTGGPLETQYF. The DNA for the CDR3 is TGTGCCAGCAGTGTGACGGGAGGGCCATTGGAGACCCAGTACTTC. The V and J genes are TRBV6-4 and TRBJ2-5; 8 bases map to TRBD2. Germline loops: CDR1 MRHNA, CDR2 SNTAGT. This CDR3 has 15 residues. The junction had 9 bases not matched to a gene; V was cut back by 4 bases and J by 5 bases.

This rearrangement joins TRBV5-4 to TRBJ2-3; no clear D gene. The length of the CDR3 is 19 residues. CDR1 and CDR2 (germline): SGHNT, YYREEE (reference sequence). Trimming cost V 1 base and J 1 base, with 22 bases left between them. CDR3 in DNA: TGTGCCAGCAGCTTGCGACCCGGTCGCCCCCGAGGTGGCACAGATACGCAGTATTTT. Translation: CASSLRPGRPRGGTDTQYF.

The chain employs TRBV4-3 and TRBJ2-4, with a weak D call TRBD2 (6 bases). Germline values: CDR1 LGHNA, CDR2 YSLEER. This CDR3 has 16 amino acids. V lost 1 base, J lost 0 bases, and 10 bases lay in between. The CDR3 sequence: CASSQGGAIAKNIQYF. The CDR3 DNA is TGCGCCAGCAGCCAAGGCGGGGCGATAGCCAAAAACATTCAGTACTTC.

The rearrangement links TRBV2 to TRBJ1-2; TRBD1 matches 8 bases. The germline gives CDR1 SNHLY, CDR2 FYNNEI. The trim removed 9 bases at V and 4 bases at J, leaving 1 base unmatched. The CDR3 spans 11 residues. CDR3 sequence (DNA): TGTGCCAGTGGGACAGGCTATGGCTACACCTTC. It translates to CASGTGYGYTF.

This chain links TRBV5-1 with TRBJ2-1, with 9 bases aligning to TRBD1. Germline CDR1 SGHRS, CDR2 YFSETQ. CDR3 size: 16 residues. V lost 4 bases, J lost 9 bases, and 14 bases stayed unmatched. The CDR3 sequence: CASSAVPGQGMTEQFF. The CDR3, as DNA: TGCGCCAGCAGCGCAGTCCCGGGACAGGGAATGACTGAGCAGTTCTTC.

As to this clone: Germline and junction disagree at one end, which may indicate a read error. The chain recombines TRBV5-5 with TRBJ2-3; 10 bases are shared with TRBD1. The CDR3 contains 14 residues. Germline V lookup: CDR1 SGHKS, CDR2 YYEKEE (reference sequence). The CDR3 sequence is CASTLTGGADTQYF. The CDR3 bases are TGTGCCAGCACCTTGACAGGGGGCGCAGATACGCAGTATTTT.